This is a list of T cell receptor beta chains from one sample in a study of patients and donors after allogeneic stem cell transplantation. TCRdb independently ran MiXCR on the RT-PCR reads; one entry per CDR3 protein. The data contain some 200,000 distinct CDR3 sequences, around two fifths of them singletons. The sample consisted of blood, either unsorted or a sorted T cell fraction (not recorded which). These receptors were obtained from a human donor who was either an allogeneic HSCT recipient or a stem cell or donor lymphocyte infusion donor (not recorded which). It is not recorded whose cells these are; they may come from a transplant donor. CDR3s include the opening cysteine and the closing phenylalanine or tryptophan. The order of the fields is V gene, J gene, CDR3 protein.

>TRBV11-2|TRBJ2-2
CASSTTSSGELFF
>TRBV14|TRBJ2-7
CASSQDLLAGALGEQYF
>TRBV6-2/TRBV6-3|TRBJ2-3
CASRPPPLAGDWDTQYF
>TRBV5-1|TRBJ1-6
CASSLGLTNSPLHF
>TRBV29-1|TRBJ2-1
CSVDWENEQFF
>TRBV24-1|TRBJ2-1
CATSDLRGGGEQFF
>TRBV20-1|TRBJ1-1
CRANREMNTEAFF
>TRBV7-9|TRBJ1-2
CASSPPGFLGYTF
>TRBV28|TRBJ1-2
CASSPRGYTF
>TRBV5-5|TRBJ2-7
CATLSSYEQYF
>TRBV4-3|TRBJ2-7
CASSQESGSSYEQYF
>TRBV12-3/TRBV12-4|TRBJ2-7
CASSHLQGNTGEQYF
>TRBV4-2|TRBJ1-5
CASSQAGTYSNQPQHF
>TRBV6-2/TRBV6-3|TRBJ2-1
CASSYGTGGFNEQFF
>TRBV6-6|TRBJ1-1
CASSYAENTEAFF
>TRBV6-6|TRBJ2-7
CASSYSTRPLGQYF
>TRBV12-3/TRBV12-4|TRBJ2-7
CASSLRDTHYEQYF
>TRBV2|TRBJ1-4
CASIFDGSTNEKLFF
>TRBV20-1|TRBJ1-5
CSAREGGSDQPQHF
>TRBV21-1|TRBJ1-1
CASSNRAAEAFF
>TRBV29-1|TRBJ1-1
CSVQGPDNTEAFF
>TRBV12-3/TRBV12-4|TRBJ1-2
CASTIARGLLNYGYTF
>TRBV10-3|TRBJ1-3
CAISGPGTNTIYF
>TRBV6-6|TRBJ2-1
CASRDSGANNEQFF
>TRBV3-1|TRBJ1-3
CASSQAYAGNTIYF
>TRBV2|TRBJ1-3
CAGLGQGMGNTIYF
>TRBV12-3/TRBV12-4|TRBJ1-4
CASSLDGGALDF
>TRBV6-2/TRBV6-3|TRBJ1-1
CASSHPTLVGRNTEAFF
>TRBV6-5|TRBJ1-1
CASSGQDLQNTEAFF
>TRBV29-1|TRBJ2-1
CSVDFLAGGSEQFF
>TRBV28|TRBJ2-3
CASSPRGSGRTSDTQYF
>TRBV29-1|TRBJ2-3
CSAAPGGHGRHF
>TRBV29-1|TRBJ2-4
CSVERWEVGAGNIQYF
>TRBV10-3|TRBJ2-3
CAISEQGDDTQYF
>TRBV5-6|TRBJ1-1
CASSTPGQSTEAFF
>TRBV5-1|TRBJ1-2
CASRLDYGYTF
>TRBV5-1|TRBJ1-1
CASSSGGGGAGQNTEAFF
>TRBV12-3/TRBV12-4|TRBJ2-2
CASRPGLAGGAGELFF
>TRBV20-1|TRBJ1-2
CSAPRGLGGYTF
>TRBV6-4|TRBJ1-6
CASSDTTGSSPLHF
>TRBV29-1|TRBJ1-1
CSVGREEAFF
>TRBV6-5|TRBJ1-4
CATTSRVPFEKLFF
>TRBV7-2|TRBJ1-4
CASTLSYRPTNEKLFF
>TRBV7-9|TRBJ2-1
CASSSETWTRRNNEQFF
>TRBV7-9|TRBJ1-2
CASTPKRDLTTDYGYTF